The clone carrying this T cell receptor beta chain has a handful of counts. These data are taken from a study of blood T cell repertoires in COVID-19. Study at large: The origin of the acute and convalescent COVID-19 samples was the United States, Italy and Spain. PBMCs, B-cell-depleted T cells, or T cells provided the cDNA or gDNA that made up the material.

Sequencing used immunoSEQ multiplex PCR; TCRdb keeps in-frame clones, though not all of them. The data show about 61,000 clones, 85% to 90% seen once. The receptor was derived from a woman in her fifties or sixties with active or convalescent COVID-19. Source material: peripheral blood.

This CDR3 is CASSTLAGVSGSYNEQFF. The CDR3 DNA reads TGCGCCAGCAGCACACTAGCGGGAGTCTCAGGATCCTACAATGAGCAGTTCTTC. The chain has TRBV4-1 and TRBJ2-1, with 11 bases fitting TRBD2. V shed 5 bases and J 1 base; nucleotides not matched to a gene: 10. This CDR3 spans 18 amino acids. The germline CDR1 and CDR2 sequences are MGHRA and YSYEKL.